The present entry profiles one T cell receptor beta chain with its context. Deep-level assay runs were performed. Method: immunoSEQ multiplex PCR; TCRdb's copy keeps in-frame clones and lacks some. This repertoire shows a few million clones, over 85% found once; its top ten account for about 0.13%. The sample originates from a study of shared clonotypes between healthy human individuals. On the study more broadly: Samples came from two female and three male donors aged 18 to 49.

CDR3 size: 13 residues. CDR1 SQVTM and CDR2 ANQGSEA come from the germline V gene. V shed 5 bases and J 4 bases; nucleotides not matched to a gene: 5. The receptor was isolated from a man aged 18 to 35 in good health. The sequencing input was naive CD4+ T cells sorted from blood. Described subset: CD45RA+ positively selected. The chain couples TRBV29-1 to TRBJ2-7; 10 bases line up with TRBD1. CDR3 amino acids: CSVKGQGPYEQYF. CDR3 nucleotide sequence: TGCAGCGTTAAGGGACAGGGGCCATACGAGCAGTACTTC.